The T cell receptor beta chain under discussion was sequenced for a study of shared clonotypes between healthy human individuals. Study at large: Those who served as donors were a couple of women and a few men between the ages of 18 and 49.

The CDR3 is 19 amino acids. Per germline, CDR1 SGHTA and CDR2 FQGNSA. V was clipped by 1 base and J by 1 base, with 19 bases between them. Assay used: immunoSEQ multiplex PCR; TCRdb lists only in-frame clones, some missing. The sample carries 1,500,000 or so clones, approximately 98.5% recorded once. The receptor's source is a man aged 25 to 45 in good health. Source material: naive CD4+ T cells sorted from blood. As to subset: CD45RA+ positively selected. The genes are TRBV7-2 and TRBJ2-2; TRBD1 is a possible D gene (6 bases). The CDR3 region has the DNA TGTGCCAGCAGCTTAGATGGGGGCGCAGTTAATAGGAACACCGGGGAGCTGTTTTTT. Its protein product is CASSLDGGAVNRNTGELFF.